The next 10 T cell receptor beta chains were all read from a single sample in a study of CD8 T cells in Susac syndrome. RNA was extracted with the RNeasy kit, and a quantity of roughly 0.5 to 1 ug was reverse transcribed using random hexamers. MiXCR was run by TCRdb on the immunoSEQ multiplex PCR reads, yielding one entry per CDR3 protein. Of 150,000 to 200,000 distinct CDR3 sequences in the sample, around 96% were seen once. The sequencing sample was made of CD4+ T cells from PBMCs. The receptor set was obtained from a human donor in good health.

This clonotype has only one observation. The CDR3 sequence: CASSLRTPTNEKLFF. Here the CDR3 DNA reads TGTGCCAGCAGCCTTAGGACACCAACTAATGAAAAACTGTTTTTT. The chain has TRBV11-1 and TRBJ1-4; TRBD1 might be the D (5 bases). The CDR3 is 15 amino acids. From germline, CDR1 is SGHAT and CDR2 FQDESV (reference sequence). Trimming stripped 5 bases from V and 0 bases from J, with 10 bases between.

CDR3 region: CASSLGWGSETQYF. CDR3 in DNA: TGTGCCAGCAGCTTAGGATGGGGTTCCGAGACCCAGTACTTC. V usage is TRBV7-8 and J usage is TRBJ2-5; D gene uncertain. CDR3 length equals 14 residues. Germline V CDR1 and CDR2: SGHVS, FQNEAQ. V lost 1 base and J 5 bases, leaving 11 bases between the germline ends.

J is TRBJ2-2 and V is TRBV7-2, with a possible D match to TRBD1 (6 bases). The V and J ends lost 3 bases and 2 bases respectively, with 13 bases between them. Germline CDR1 SGHTA, CDR2 FQGNSA. This CDR3 is built from 16 residues. DNA for the CDR3: TGTGCCAGCAGCTTTCCGCAGGGACAAAACACCGGGGAGCTGTTTTTT. Translation: CASSFPQGQNTGELFF.

The chain combines TRBV4-2 with TRBJ2-1; D possibly uses TRBD1 or TRBD2 (6 bases each). CDR1 is LGHNA and CDR2 is YNFKEQ in the germline V gene. The CDR3 is made up of 15 amino acids. Trimming stripped 1 base from V and 5 bases from J, with 12 bases between. The CDR3 reads CASSQVEGGHNEQFF. The CDR3 DNA sequence: TGTGCCAGCAGCCAAGTAGAAGGGGGGCACAATGAGCAGTTCTTC.

V is TRBV12-3 or TRBV12-4 and J is TRBJ2-1, with D perhaps given as TRBD1 or TRBD2 (5 bases each). Trimming took 5 bases from V and 6 from J, leaving 20 bases between them. CDR3 length: 16 residues. The CDR3 here is CASSPAGSGRSNEQFF. In DNA form, the CDR3 reads TGTGCCAGCAGTCCGGCTGGGTCGGGGCGTAGCAATGAGCAGTTCTTC.

This chain uses TRBV7-9 with TRBJ2-7; D is perhaps TRBD2 (6 bases). V lost 7 bases to trimming and J lost 6 bases, with 25 bases between them. CDR1 and CDR2 (germline): SEHNR, FQNEAQ (reference sequence). This CDR3 comprises 16 residues. In DNA form, the CDR3 reads TGTGCCAGCAACCCCGGGAGAAGGTGGGAATTAGGCGAGCAGTACTTC. It is translated as CASNPGRRWELGEQYF.

This chain uses TRBV29-1 with TRBJ2-3; 8 bases agree with TRBD1. This CDR3 has 14 amino acids. Trimming at V came to 7 bases and at J to 8 bases, leaving 14 bases not matched to a gene. Germline lookup yields CDR1 SQVTM and CDR2 ANQGSEA. CDR3 residues: CSGRDRNPQGTQYF. The CDR3 DNA reads as TGCAGCGGTCGGGACAGGAACCCACAGGGTACGCAGTATTTT.

The CDR3 here is CATSGWTNTEAFF. As DNA, the CDR3 is TGTGCCACCAGCGGTTGGACCAACACTGAAGCTTTCTTT. This chain links TRBV15 with TRBJ1-1; unclear D gene. The CDR3 is 13 residues long. Germline lookup yields CDR1 LNHNV and CDR2 YYDKDF (reference sequence). V lost 5 bases and J lost 2, with 9 bases in between. Looking up the rest from reference TRBV15 and TRBJ1-1 gives the full variable domain: DAMVIQNPRYQVTQFGKPVTLSCSQTLNHNVMYWYQQKSSQAPKLLFHYYDKDFNNEADTPDNFQSRRPNTSFCFLDIRSPGLGDTAMYLCATSGWTNTEAFFGQGTRLTVV.

V is TRBV5-1 and J is TRBJ2-1; 8 bases match TRBD2. Germline CDR1 is SGHRS and CDR2 is YFSETQ. This CDR3 region has 14 residues. V was pared by 0 bases and J by 9 bases, with 5 bases of the junction left unmatched. The CDR3 nucleotides are TGCGCCAGCAGCTTGGAGGGACTAGGAAGTGAGCAGTTCTTC. It yields the protein CASSLEGLGSEQFF. The full variable domain, with the rest looked up from reference TRBV5-1 and TRBJ2-1, is KAGVTQTPRYLIKTRGQQVTLSCSPISGHRSVSWYQQTPGQGLQFLFEYFSETQRNKGNFPGRFSGRQFSNSRSEMNVSTLELGDSALYLCASSLEGLGSEQFFGPGTRLTVL.

This clonotype was seen more than once but under ten times. This chain connects TRBV6-2 or TRBV6-3 to TRBJ2-3; D uncertain. Trimming cost V 8 bases and J 4 bases, with 7 bases left between them. The length of the CDR3 is 11 residues. The germline V gene encodes CDR1 MNHEY and CDR2 SVGEGT. CDR3 nucleotides: TGTGCCAGCTCGGACGCAGATACGCAGTATTTT. This codes for CASSDADTQYF.